The TCR beta chain under discussion was sequenced for a study of cytomegalovirus exposure and HLA in healthy donors. Study details: The approximately 110 validation repertoires and the 650 to 850 first-cohort repertoires shared a platform, a later analysis reported. Study results and caveats: The listing of 150 or so TCR beta chains classed them as cytomegalovirus-associated.

On this clone: Its specificity is not known.

Here immunoSEQ multiplex PCR was the method, and the copy in TCRdb shows in-frame clones only, minus some. The data contain 300,000 to 350,000 clones, 88% of them singletons. Deletions cut 2 bases from V and 6 bases from J, with 17 bases between. The CDR3 contains 15 residues. The germline gives CDR1 SGHRS, CDR2 YFSETQ. The receptor was derived from a man aged 25 to 45 in good health and CMV-seronegative. The V call is TRBV5-1, the J call TRBJ1-1, with unresolved D. The sequencing input was PBMCs. The CDR3 spells CASSFAGELGAEAFF. The CDR3 coding sequence is TGCGCCAGCAGCTTTGCCGGGGAGTTGGGTGCTGAAGCTTTCTTT.